These 28 T cell receptor beta chains were sequenced from one sample in a study of beta chain features in type 1 diabetes. The authors reverse transcribed all of the isolated RNA, so sequencing captured expressed TCRB transcripts. Method: immunoSEQ multiplex PCR; TCRdb's copy keeps in-frame clones and lacks some. The sample carries 300,000 to 350,000 clones, roughly a tenth recorded once. No antigens are known for them. Findings and limits, study-wide: When Type 1 diabetes patients were examined, their TCRB CDR3s proved moderately but significantly shorter in all four CD4+ subsets.

Sequences were obtained from central memory CD4+ T cells from blood. The receptors were gathered from a man aged 30-40 years with type 1 diabetes.

This sequence joins TRBV19 and TRBJ2-1; 7 bases agree with TRBD2. The CDR3 is 15 residues long. Germline V gene sequence: CDR1 LNHDA, CDR2 SQIVND (reference sequence). J was trimmed by 6 bases and V by 7 bases; bases with no gene match: 12. The CDR3 protein is CASTRLAERSNEQFF. For the CDR3, the DNA is TGTGCCAGTACGAGACTAGCAGAACGGTCCAATGAGCAGTTCTTC.

The rearrangement uses TRBV21-1 and TRBJ1-5; the table's D call of TRBD1 was not tested on the DNA. TRBV21-1 is listed as a pseudogene. CDR3 length: 17 residues. DNA of the CDR3: TGTGCCAGCAGCTCCCGAAGGAACCACAGGGGCGATCAGCCCCAGCATTTT. This encodes CASSSRRNHRGDQPQHF.

This clone occurred a few times. The chain recombines TRBV18 with TRBJ2-5; D call uncertain. CDR3 length: 14 residues. Germline V gives CDR1 KGHSH, CDR2 LQKENI. V shed 2 bases and J shed 5 bases, with 12 bases lying between them. CDR3 in DNA: TGTGCCAGCTCACCAATCCTTCAGGAGGAGACCCAGTACTTC. Translating gives CASSPILQEETQYF. Using reference TRBV18 and TRBJ2-5 for the parts outside the CDR3, the full variable domain is NAGVMQNPRHLVRRRGQEARLRCSPMKGHSHVYWYRQLPEEGLKFMVYLQKENIIDESGMPKERFSAEFPKEGPSILRIQQVVRGDSAAYFCASSPILQEETQYFGPGTRLLVL.

The sample holds a few counts of this clone. CDR3 in DNA: TGTGCCTGTAGTAGGTGGGCAGGCCAGAACACTGAAGCTTTCTTT. Translated: CACSRWAGQNTEAFF. This sequence joins TRBV7-6 and TRBJ1-1, with D unclear. The CDR3 sequence is 15 residues long. Per germline, CDR1 SGHVS and CDR2 FNYEAQ. V lost 11 bases and J lost 1, with 20 bases in between.

There are a few counts of this clone. This rearrangement joins TRBV5-1 to TRBJ2-3, with D possibly TRBD1 on 6 matching bases. CDR1 is SGHRS and CDR2 is YFSETQ in the germline V gene. The V and J ends lost 2 bases and 2 bases respectively, with 9 bases between them. The CDR3 consists of 14 residues. DNA for the CDR3: TGCGCCAGCAGCTTACAGGGAACCACAGATACGCAGTATTTT. Amino acids: CASSLQGTTDTQYF.

The sample holds a few counts of this clone. The chain employs TRBV27 and TRBJ2-7; tentatively, D is TRBD1 (8 bases). V was trimmed by 6 bases and J by 4 bases, leaving 22 bases between them. CDR1 is MNHEY, CDR2 SMNVEV, per germline (reference sequence). The CDR3 length is 16 residues. CDR3 sequence reads: CASSRMSTGGGYEQYF. As DNA, the CDR3 is TGTGCCAGCAGCCGGATGAGCACAGGGGGAGGGTACGAGCAGTACTTC.

The chain uses TRBV6-1 and TRBJ2-4; TRBD1 matches at 9 bases. The CDR3 loop spans 14 amino acids. With V trimmed by 8 bases and J by 6 bases, 8 bases remained unmatched. CDR1 is MNHNS and CDR2 is SASEGT in the germline V gene. The CDR3 is CASLLTGGTNIQYF. The CDR3 region has the DNA TGTGCCAGCCTTCTGACAGGGGGGACAAACATTCAGTACTTC.

Only a few counts were recorded for this clone. The rearrangement links TRBV27 to TRBJ2-7; 8 bases map to TRBD2. With 6 bases clipped from V and 5 bases from J, the junction kept 6 bases outside the gene matches. The CDR3 spans 13 residues. CDR1 MNHEY and CDR2 SMNVEV come from the germline V gene (reference sequence). In DNA, the CDR3 is TGTGCCAGCAGCCTCCGGGAGGGGGACGAGCAGTACTTC. Amino acids: CASSLREGDEQYF.

This clone was picked up a small number of times. This chain joins TRBV6-5 and TRBJ1-1, with D perhaps matching TRBD1 (5 bases). The CDR3 is 14 amino acids. The germline V gene has CDR1 MNHEY and CDR2 SVGAGI. The V end was cut by 4 bases, the J end by 6 bases, with 15 bases between. CDR3: CASSLSGSGPEAFF. The CDR3 DNA sequence: TGTGCCAGCAGTTTATCAGGGTCCGGCCCTGAAGCTTTCTTT.

This clone turned up a few times. This chain links TRBV5-6 with TRBJ2-7; the D gene is possibly TRBD2 (6 bases). Germline CDR1 reads SGHDT; CDR2 reads YYEEEE. The V end was cut by 0 bases, the J end by 0 bases, with 10 bases between. CDR3 length: 15 residues. The chain's CDR3 is CASSLAGASSYEQYF. The CDR3 DNA is TGTGCCAGCAGCTTGGCGGGAGCGAGCTCCTACGAGCAGTACTTC. Drawing the rest from reference TRBV5-6 and TRBJ2-7, the complete variable domain is DAGVTQSPTHLIKTRGQQVTLRCSPKSGHDTVSWYQQALGQGPQFIFQYYEEEERQRGNFPDRFSGHQFPNYSSELNVNALLLGDSALYLCASSLAGASSYEQYFGPGTRLTVT.

This chain connects TRBV7-2 to TRBJ1-6; D is unclear. CDR1 and CDR2 (germline): SGHTA, FQGNSA. The CDR3 sequence is 14 residues long. V lost 2 bases and J 7 bases, leaving 9 bases between the germline ends. The CDR3 loop reads CASSLSGLNSPLHF. The CDR3 DNA reads TGTGCCAGCAGCTTATCCGGCCTGAATTCACCCCTCCACTTT.

This clone has only a few counts. The genes are TRBV7-2 and TRBJ2-5, with 7 nucleotides matching TRBD1. V lost 5 bases, J lost 2 bases, and 8 bases stayed unmatched. Germline V CDR1 and CDR2: SGHTA, FQGNSA. The CDR3 is 15 amino acids. CDR3 sequence reads: CASSRDSGQQETQYF. CDR3 bases: TGTGCCAGCAGCAGGGACAGCGGACAACAAGAGACCCAGTACTTC.

The V gene is TRBV5-1, the J gene TRBJ2-5; a possible D gene is TRBD2 (6 bases). The CDR3 sequence is 14 residues long. The V end was cut by 4 bases, the J end by 7 bases, with 17 bases between. Germline lookup yields CDR1 SGHRS and CDR2 YFSETQ. CDR3 DNA sequence: TGCGCCAGCAGCGCAGGGACTGGTCAGGGGACCCAGTACTTC. Residues: CASSAGTGQGTQYF.

This clone has only a few counts. The chain is built from TRBV5-8 and TRBJ1-1, with D possibly matching TRBD1 (5 bases). The CDR3 is 13 amino acids. From germline, CDR1 is SGHTS and CDR2 YDEGEE. V gave up 5 bases and J gave up 8 bases, with 16 bases separating them. CDR3 nucleotide sequence: TGTGCCAGCAGGAGGGGACCGAACTTCGAAGCTTTCTTT. This sequence encodes CASRRGPNFEAFF.

This clone was observed at least ten times. The chain carries TRBV20-1 and TRBJ1-2; D perhaps matches TRBD1 (5 bases). CDR3 size: 11 residues. Per the germline V gene, CDR1 is DFQATT and CDR2 is SNEGSKA (reference sequence). V was pared by 5 bases and J by 2 bases, with 6 bases between. The chain's CDR3 is CSAGTNYGYTF. The DNA for the CDR3 is TGCAGTGCTGGGACGAACTATGGCTACACCTTC.

There are a few counts of this clone. The chain has TRBV29-1 and TRBJ2-3, with D perhaps matching TRBD1 (5 bases). The germline V gene has CDR1 SQVTM and CDR2 ANQGSEA. Trimming took 4 bases from V and 4 from J, leaving 9 bases between them. This CDR3 spans 12 amino acids. DNA of the CDR3: TGCAGCGTTGCCAGGGATTCAGATACGCAGTATTTT. Its protein product is CSVARDSDTQYF.

V and J are TRBV6-5 and TRBJ1-6, with D unclear. Germline V gene sequence: CDR1 MNHEY, CDR2 SVGAGI. The CDR3 is 13 amino acids. V was pared by 8 bases and J by 7 bases, with 12 bases between. CDR3 amino acids: CASGKDGNSPLHF. The CDR3 DNA follows: TGTGCCAGCGGGAAGGACGGAAATTCACCCCTCCACTTT.

This clone was seen more than once but under ten times. V gene TRBV7-9 combines with J gene TRBJ1-2; maybe TRBD1 (5 bases). The CDR3 contains 15 residues. Germline CDR1 is SEHNR and CDR2 is FQNEAQ (reference sequence). Trimming took 1 base from V and 5 from J, leaving 14 bases between them. Here the CDR3 reads CASSLVSGIEYGYTF. The CDR3 nucleotides are TGTGCCAGCAGCTTAGTTTCAGGGATAGAGTATGGCTACACCTTC.

This clone occurred a few times. This sample also contains other DNA sequences that code for the same CDR3. The V and J genes are TRBV10-1 and TRBJ1-2; no firm D call. CDR3 length: 13 residues. V gave up 1 base and J gave up 3 bases, with 6 bases separating them. Germline V gene data show CDR1 as WNHNN and CDR2 as SYGVQD (reference sequence). CDR3 in DNA: TGCGCCAGCAGTGAGTACCGGGACTATGGCTACACCTTC. Translating it yields CASSEYRDYGYTF.

This rearrangement joins TRBV4-3 to TRBJ1-6; D gene uncertain. Germline loops: CDR1 LGHNA, CDR2 YSLEER. With 1 base removed from V and 7 bases from J, the gap between germline ends came to 8 bases. The CDR3 has 14 residues. This CDR3 is CASSQGLTNSPLHF. CDR3 bases: TGCGCCAGCAGCCAAGGACTAACAAATTCACCCCTCCACTTT.

The rearrangement uses TRBV27 and TRBJ1-1; 8 bases are a match to TRBD1. This CDR3 is 14 amino acids long. The V gene end was trimmed by 4 bases and the J gene end by 1 base; junction bases not matched to a gene: 2. From germline, CDR1 is MNHEY and CDR2 SMNVEV (reference sequence). DNA for the CDR3: TGTGCCAGCAGTTGGGGACAGGAGAACACTGAAGCTTTCTTT. As protein: CASSWGQENTEAFF.

This clone was recorded a few times. This rearrangement joins TRBV9 to TRBJ2-1, with 15 nucleotides matching TRBD2. The germline gives CDR1 SGDLS, CDR2 YYNGEE. With 4 bases clipped from V and 9 bases from J, the junction kept 8 bases outside the gene matches. CDR3 length: 16 residues. CDR3 residues: CASSPRTSGGAIEQFF. The CDR3 DNA reads TGTGCCAGCAGCCCCCGGACTAGCGGGGGGGCCATTGAGCAGTTCTTC.

This clone was counted only a few times. The genes are TRBV25-1 and TRBJ2-5, with D perhaps being TRBD1 or TRBD2 (6 bases each). The V and J ends lost 4 bases and 5 bases respectively, with 14 bases between them. Germline V gives CDR1 MGHDK, CDR2 SYGVNS. CDR3 size: 14 residues. CDR3 nucleotide sequence: TGTGCCAGCAGTGTGGGGGGCTCCCGGGAGACCCAGTACTTC. It is translated as CASSVGGSRETQYF.

The V and J genes are TRBV4-1 and TRBJ2-6; a possible D gene is TRBD2 (5 bases). V shed 1 base and J shed 2 bases, with 12 bases lying between them. Germline V gives CDR1 MGHRA, CDR2 YSYEKL. The CDR3 has 17 amino acids. CDR3 coding DNA: TGCGCCAGCAGCCAAGCGATCACGGGAACTGGGGCCAACGTCCTGACTTTC. Amino acid sequence: CASSQAITGTGANVLTF.

This clone appeared a few times. The chain uses TRBV30 and TRBJ2-7, with 11 bases matching TRBD1. The trim removed 3 bases at V and 2 bases at J, leaving 6 bases unmatched. Germline V CDR1 and CDR2: GTSNPN, SVGIG (reference sequence). This CDR3 has 15 residues. DNA for the CDR3: TGTGCCTGGAGGAGGGGACAGGGGGTAACCTACGAGCAGTACTTC. As protein: CAWRRGQGVTYEQYF. The complete variable domain, with remaining parts taken from reference TRBV30 and TRBJ2-7, reads SQTIHQWPATLVQPVGSPLSLECTVEGTSNPNLYWYRQAAGRGLQLLFYSVGIGQISSEVPQNLSASRPQDRQFILSSKKLLLSDSGFYLCAWRRGQGVTYEQYFGPGTRLTVT.

In this sample, this clone turned up a few times. The V call is TRBV5-1, the J call TRBJ2-6, with D possibly TRBD1 on 6 matching bases. Germline lookup yields CDR1 SGHRS and CDR2 YFSETQ. Trimming shortened V by 2 bases and J by 4 bases, and 10 bases separated the two germline ends. The CDR3 consists of 15 residues. The DNA for the CDR3 is TGCGCCAGCAGCTTACAGGGAAACGGGGCCAACGTCCTGACTTTC. Amino acids: CASSLQGNGANVLTF.

This clone was counted a few times. Here the CDR3 DNA reads TGTGCCAGCGGGCAGGGGGCCGGTAACAATGAGCAGTTCTTC. It specifies CASGQGAGNNEQFF. The chain combines TRBV7-9 with TRBJ2-1, with TRBD1 identical over 8 bases. CDR1 and CDR2 (germline): SEHNR, FQNEAQ (reference sequence). This CDR3 has 14 residues. Losses at the gene ends were 8 bases for V and 5 bases for J; bases not matched to a gene: 8.

This clone was counted only a few times. CDR3 sequence reads: CASSVTGANTEAFF. In DNA, the CDR3 is TGTGCCAGCAGTGTAACAGGGGCCAACACTGAAGCTTTCTTT. The chain combines TRBV6-1 with TRBJ1-1, with 7 bases lining up with TRBD1. The CDR3 spans 14 residues. CDR1 is MNHNS, CDR2 SASEGT, per germline. J lost 2 bases, V lost 4 bases, and 4 bases had no gene match.